This TCR beta chain was found in a study of control samples from healthy donors and cancer patients. Clones were read by immunoSEQ multiplex PCR, and TCRdb kept only the in-frame ones, dropping some. The data contain about 140,000 clones, under 95% of them seen just once; the ten biggest clones take up less than 15%. This CDR3 spans 15 amino acids. CDR1 and CDR2 (germline): SGHVS, FQNEAQ. V was trimmed by 5 bases and J by 1 base, leaving 14 bases between them. The material sequenced was blood. This receptor was taken from a man in his forties in good health. The V call is TRBV7-8, the J call TRBJ1-1; tentatively, D is TRBD1 (5 bases). Here the CDR3 DNA reads TGTGCCAGCAGCCCCCAGGGCAAGACGAACACTGAAGCTTTCTTT. It yields the protein CASSPQGKTNTEAFF.